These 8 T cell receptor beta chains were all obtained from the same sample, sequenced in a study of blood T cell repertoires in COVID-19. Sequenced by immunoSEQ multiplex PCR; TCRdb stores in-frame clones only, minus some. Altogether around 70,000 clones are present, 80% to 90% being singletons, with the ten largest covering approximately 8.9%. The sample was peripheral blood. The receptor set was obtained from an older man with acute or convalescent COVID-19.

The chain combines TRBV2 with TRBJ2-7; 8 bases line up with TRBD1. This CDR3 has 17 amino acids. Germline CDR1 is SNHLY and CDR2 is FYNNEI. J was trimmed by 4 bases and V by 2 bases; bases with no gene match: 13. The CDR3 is CASSEPLSGQGVYEQYF. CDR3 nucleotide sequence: TGTGCCAGCAGTGAACCCCTCTCAGGACAGGGCGTTTACGAGCAGTACTTC.

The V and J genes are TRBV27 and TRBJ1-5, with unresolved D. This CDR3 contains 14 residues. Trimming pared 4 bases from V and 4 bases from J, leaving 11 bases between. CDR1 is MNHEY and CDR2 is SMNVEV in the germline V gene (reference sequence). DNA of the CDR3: TGTGCCAGCAGTTCCCCCGGGAGGAATCAGCCCCAGCATTTT. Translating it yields CASSSPGRNQPQHF.

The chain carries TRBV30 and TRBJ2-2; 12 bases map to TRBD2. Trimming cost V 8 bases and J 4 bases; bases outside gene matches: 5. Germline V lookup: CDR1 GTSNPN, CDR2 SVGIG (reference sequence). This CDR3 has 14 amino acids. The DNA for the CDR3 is TGTGCCGGCACTAGCGGGGGGTCCACCGGGGAGCTGTTTTTT. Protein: CAGTSGGSTGELFF.

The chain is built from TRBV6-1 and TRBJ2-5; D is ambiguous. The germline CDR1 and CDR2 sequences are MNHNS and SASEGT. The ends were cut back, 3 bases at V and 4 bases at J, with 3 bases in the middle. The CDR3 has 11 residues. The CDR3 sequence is CASSDRETQYF. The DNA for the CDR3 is TGTGCCAGCAGTGATCGAGAGACCCAGTACTTC.

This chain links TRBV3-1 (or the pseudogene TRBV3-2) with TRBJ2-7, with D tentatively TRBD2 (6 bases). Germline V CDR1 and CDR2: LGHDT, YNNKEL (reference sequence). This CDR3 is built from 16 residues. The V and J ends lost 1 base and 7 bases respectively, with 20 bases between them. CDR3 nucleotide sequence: TGTGCCAGCAGCCAAGGGGAAGGACTACCTCACGGGGAGCAGTACTTC. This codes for CASSQGEGLPHGEQYF.

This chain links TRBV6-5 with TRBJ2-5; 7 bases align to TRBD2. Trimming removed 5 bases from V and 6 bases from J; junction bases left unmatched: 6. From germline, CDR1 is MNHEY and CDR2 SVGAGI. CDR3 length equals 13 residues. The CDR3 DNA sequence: TGTGCCAGCAGTCTTACTAGCGCGCAGACCCAGTACTTC. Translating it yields CASSLTSAQTQYF.

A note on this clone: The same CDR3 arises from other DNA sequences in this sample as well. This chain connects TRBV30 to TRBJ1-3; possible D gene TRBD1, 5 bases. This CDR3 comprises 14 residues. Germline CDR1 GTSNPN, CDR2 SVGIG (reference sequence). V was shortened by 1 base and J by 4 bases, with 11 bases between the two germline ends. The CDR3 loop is CAWSEGAPGNTIYF. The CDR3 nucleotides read TGTGCCTGGAGTGAAGGGGCTCCAGGAAACACCATATATTTT.

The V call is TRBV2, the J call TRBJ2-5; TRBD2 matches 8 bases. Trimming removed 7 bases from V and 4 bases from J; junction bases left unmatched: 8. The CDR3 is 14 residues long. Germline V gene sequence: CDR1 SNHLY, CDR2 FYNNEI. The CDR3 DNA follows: TGTGCCAGCAAGGAAGCGGGAGCAGGAGAGACCCAGTACTTC. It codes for CASKEAGAGETQYF.